This entry lists 6 T cell receptor beta chains sequenced from one sample in a study of CD8+CD57+ T cells in acquired aplastic anemia. Genomic DNA templated the TCR beta VDJ and CDR3 profiling. TCRdb itself ran the reads through MiXCR, one entry per CDR3 protein. The table lists about 110,000 distinct CDR3 sequences, roughly 50% of them singletons. Source material: sorted CD4+, CD8+, or CD8+CD57+ T cells (not recorded which) from PBMCs. The source of these receptors is a human donor in good health, serving as a control.

There are many counts of this clonotype. V and J are TRBV4-1 and TRBJ1-2, with 7 bases fitting TRBD1. Looked up from germline, CDR1 is MGHRA and CDR2 is YSYEKL. J lost 1 base, V lost 4 bases, and 9 bases had no gene match. CDR3 length: 16 residues. CDR3 nucleotide sequence: TGCGCCAGCAGCCCCCAAGAGCAGGGGGTTAACTATGGCTACACCTTC. It encodes CASSPQEQGVNYGYTF.

The chain joins TRBV19 to TRBJ2-5; D is perhaps TRBD1 or TRBD2 (5 bases each). Deletions cut 3 bases from V and 5 bases from J, with 16 bases between. The CDR3 loop spans 15 amino acids. The germline gives CDR1 LNHDA, CDR2 SQIVND (reference sequence). CDR3 region: CASSIAWDVGETQYF. The CDR3 DNA reads as TGTGCCAGTAGTATCGCATGGGACGTGGGCGAGACCCAGTACTTC.

This clonotype was counted many times. This chain joins TRBV20-1 and TRBJ2-3; 10 bases match TRBD1. The CDR3 has 17 residues. Trimming at V came to 1 base and at J to 0 bases, leaving 7 bases not matched to a gene. Germline V CDR1 and CDR2: DFQATT, SNEGSKA (reference sequence). This CDR3 is CSARGRTGGSSTDTQYF. DNA of the CDR3: TGCAGTGCTAGAGGACGGACAGGGGGGTCTAGCACAGATACGCAGTATTTT.

This clonotype was seen many times. V and J are TRBV7-2 and TRBJ1-5; perhaps TRBD1 as D (6 bases). The CDR3 is 17 amino acids. CDR1 and CDR2 (germline): SGHTA, FQGNSA. Trimming removed 1 base at V and 2 bases at J, with 15 bases between. The CDR3 reads CASSLGPGHLGNQPQHF. The CDR3 nucleotides read TGTGCCAGCAGCTTAGGACCGGGACACTTAGGCAATCAGCCCCAGCATTTT.

The table lists this clonotype with many counts. The J gene is TRBJ1-2, the V gene TRBV7-9; the D gene is possibly TRBD1 (6 bases). The CDR3 is 16 residues long. Per germline, CDR1 SEHNR and CDR2 FQNEAQ (reference sequence). The germline V and J ends were trimmed by 1 base and 0 bases, with 12 bases remaining between them. CDR3 coding DNA: TGTGCCAGCAGCTTAGAGCAGGGGCCTACTAACTATGGCTACACCTTC. This codes for CASSLEQGPTNYGYTF.

The chain has TRBV2 and TRBJ1-2, with D possibly TRBD1 on 6 matching bases. This CDR3 is 16 amino acids long. V dropped 4 bases and J dropped 6 bases, with 21 bases sitting between them. Looked up from germline, CDR1 is SNHLY and CDR2 is FYNNEI. This CDR3 reads CASSGYTSGGADGYTF. DNA for the CDR3: TGTGCCAGCAGTGGATATACTAGCGGGGGGGCCGATGGCTACACCTTC.